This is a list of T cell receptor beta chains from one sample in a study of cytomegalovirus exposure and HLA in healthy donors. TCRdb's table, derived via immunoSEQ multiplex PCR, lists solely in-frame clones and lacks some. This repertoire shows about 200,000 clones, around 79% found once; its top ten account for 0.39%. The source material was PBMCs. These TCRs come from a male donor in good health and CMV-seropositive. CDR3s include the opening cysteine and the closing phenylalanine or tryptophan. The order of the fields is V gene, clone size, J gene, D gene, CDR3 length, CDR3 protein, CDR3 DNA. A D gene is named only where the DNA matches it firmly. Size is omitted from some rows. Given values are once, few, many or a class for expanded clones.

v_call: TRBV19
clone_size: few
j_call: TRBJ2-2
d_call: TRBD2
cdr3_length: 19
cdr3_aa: CASSIEVGSGRENTGELFF
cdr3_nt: TGTGCCAGTAGTATAGAAGTGGGTAGCGGGAGGGAAAACACCGGGGAGCTGTTTTTT

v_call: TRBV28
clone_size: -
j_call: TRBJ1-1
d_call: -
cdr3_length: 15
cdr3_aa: CASRSPGLTNTEAFF
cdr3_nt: TGTGCCAGCAGATCCCCGGGACTAACGAACACTGAAGCTTTCTTT

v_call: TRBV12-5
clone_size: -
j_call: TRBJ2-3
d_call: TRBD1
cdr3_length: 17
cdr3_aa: CASGFSVPGTDTDTQYF
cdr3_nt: TGTGCTAGTGGTTTTTCCGTCCCAGGGACAGACACAGATACGCAGTATTTT

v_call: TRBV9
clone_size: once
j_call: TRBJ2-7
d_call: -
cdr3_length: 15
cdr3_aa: CASSVGVGSEYEQYF
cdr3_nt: TGTGCCAGCAGCGTAGGCGTGGGGAGTGAATACGAGCAGTACTTC

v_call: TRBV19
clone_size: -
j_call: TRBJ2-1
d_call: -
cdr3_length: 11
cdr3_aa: CASRDRQGRFF
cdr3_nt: TGTGCCAGTAGAGATAGGCAGGGGAGGTTCTTC

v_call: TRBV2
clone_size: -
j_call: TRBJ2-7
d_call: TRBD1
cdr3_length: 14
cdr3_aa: CASSGARGLGEQYF
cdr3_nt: TGTGCCAGCAGTGGGGCCAGGGGGCTCGGGGAGCAGTACTTC

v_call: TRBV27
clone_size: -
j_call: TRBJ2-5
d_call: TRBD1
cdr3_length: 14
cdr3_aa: CASSFPGRGETQYF
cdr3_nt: TGTGCCAGCAGTTTTCCCGGCAGGGGGGAGACCCAGTACTTC

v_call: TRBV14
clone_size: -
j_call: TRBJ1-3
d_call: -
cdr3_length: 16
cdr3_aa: CASSQRAAFSGNTIYF
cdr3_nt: TGTGCCAGCAGCCAGCGGGCAGCATTCTCTGGAAACACCATATATTTT

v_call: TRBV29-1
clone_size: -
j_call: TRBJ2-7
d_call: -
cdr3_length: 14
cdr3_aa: CSVVAQGSPYEQYF
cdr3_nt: TGCAGCGTTGTGGCACAGGGAAGCCCCTACGAGCAGTACTTC

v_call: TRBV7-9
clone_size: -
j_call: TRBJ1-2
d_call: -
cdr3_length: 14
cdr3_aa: CASSLGAGNYGYTF
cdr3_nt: TGTGCCAGCAGCTTAGGAGCAGGGAACTATGGCTACACCTTC

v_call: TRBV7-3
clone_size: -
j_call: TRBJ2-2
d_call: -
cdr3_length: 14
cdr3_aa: CASSWEIRTGELFF
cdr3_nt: TGTGCCAGCAGTTGGGAGATTAGGACCGGGGAGCTGTTTTTT

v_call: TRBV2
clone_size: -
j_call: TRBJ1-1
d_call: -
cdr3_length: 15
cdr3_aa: CASSEGRQMNTEAFF
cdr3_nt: TGTGCCAGCAGTGAGGGCCGACAGATGAACACTGAAGCTTTCTTT

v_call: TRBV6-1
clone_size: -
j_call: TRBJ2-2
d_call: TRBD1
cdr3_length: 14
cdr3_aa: CASMGQKNTGELFF
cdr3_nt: TGTGCCAGCATGGGACAGAAAAACACCGGGGAGCTGTTTTTT

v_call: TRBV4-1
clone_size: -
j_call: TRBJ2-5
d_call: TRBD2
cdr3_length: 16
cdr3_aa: CASSQGGAGARETQYF
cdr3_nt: TGCGCCAGCAGCCAAGGAGGGGCGGGAGCGAGGGAGACCCAGTACTTC

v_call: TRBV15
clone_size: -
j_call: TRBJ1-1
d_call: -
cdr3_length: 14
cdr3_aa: CATSPIRGYTEAFF
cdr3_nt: TGTGCCACCAGTCCAATACGAGGGTACACTGAAGCTTTCTTT

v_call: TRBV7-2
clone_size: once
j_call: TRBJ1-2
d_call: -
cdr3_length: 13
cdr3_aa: CASSSLTGYGYTF
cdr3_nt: TGTGCCAGCAGCTCCCTTACAGGGTATGGCTACACCTTC

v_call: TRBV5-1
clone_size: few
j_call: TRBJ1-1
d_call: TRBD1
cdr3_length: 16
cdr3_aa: CASSPGTGVISTEAFF
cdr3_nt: TGCGCCAGCAGCCCTGGGACAGGGGTGATCAGCACTGAAGCTTTCTTT

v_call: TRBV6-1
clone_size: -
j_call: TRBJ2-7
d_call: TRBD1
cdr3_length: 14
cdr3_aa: CASTQTGQGYEQYF
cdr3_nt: TGTGCCAGCACCCAAACGGGACAGGGCTACGAGCAGTACTTC

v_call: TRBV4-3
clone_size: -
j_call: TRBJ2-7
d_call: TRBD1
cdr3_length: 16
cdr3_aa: CASSQDPGQATYEQYF
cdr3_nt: TGCGCCAGCAGCCAAGACCCGGGACAGGCGACATACGAGCAGTACTTC

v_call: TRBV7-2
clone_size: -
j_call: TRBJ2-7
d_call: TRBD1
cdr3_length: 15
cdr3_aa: CASRGGQGFNYEQYF
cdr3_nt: TGTGCCAGCAGGGGGGGACAGGGATTCAACTACGAGCAGTACTTC

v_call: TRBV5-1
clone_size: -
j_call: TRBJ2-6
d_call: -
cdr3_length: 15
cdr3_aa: CASSLQGVGANVLTF
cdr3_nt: TGCGCCAGCAGCTTACAGGGAGTTGGGGCCAACGTCCTGACTTTC

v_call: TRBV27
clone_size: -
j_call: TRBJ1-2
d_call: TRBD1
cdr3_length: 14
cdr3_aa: CASSFGGEQGGYTF
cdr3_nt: TGTGCCAGCAGTTTCGGGGGCGAACAGGGGGGCTACACCTTC

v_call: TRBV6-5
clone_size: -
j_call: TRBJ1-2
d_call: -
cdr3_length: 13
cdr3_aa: CASQLSHNYGYTF
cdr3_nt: TGTGCCAGTCAACTGAGCCATAACTATGGCTACACCTTC

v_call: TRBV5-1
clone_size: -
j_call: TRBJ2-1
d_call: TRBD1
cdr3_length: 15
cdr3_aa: CASSLAGQGNNEQFF
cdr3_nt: TGCGCCAGCAGCTTGGCTGGACAGGGTAACAATGAGCAGTTCTTC

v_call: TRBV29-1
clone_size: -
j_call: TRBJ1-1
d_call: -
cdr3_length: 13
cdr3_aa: CSVEGPGSAEAFF
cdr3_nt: TGCAGCGTTGAAGGTCCAGGGTCAGCTGAAGCTTTCTTT

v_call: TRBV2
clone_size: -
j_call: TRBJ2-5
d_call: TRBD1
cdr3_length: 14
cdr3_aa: CASMRTGPQETQYF
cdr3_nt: TGTGCCAGCATGAGGACAGGGCCGCAAGAGACCCAGTACTTC

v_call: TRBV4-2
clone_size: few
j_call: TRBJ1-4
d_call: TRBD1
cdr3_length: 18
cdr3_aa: CASSQVRDRVQTNEKLFF
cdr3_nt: TGTGCCAGCAGCCAAGTTCGGGACAGGGTACAGACTAATGAAAAACTGTTTTTT

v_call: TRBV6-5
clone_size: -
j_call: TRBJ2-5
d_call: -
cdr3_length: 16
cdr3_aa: CASSYLSRGWQETQYF
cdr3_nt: TGTGCCAGCAGTTACCTCTCCCGAGGGTGGCAAGAGACCCAGTACTTC

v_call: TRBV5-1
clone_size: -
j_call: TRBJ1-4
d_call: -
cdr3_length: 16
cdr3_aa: CASSWETGFTNEKLFF
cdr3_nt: TGCGCCAGCAGCTGGGAAACAGGGTTCACTAATGAAAAACTGTTTTTT

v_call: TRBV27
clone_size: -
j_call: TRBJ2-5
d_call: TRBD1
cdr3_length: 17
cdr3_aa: CADHGTGGLRMEETQYF
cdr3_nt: TGTGCGGATCACGGGACAGGGGGCTTACGTATGGAGGAGACCCAGTACTTC

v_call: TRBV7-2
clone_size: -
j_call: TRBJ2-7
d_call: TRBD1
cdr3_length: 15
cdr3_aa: CASTLTQGSNYEQYF
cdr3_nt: TGTGCCAGCACCCTAACACAGGGGAGTAATTACGAGCAGTACTTC

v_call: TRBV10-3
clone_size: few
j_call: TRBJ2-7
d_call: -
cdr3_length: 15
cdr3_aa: CATLEGLTTPYEQYF
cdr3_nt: TGTGCCACCCTGGAGGGTCTTACTACCCCCTACGAGCAGTACTTC

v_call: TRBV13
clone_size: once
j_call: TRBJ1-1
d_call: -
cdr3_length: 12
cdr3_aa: CASSFLPIQAFF
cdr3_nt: TGTGCCAGCAGCTTCCTTCCGATACAGGCTTTCTTT

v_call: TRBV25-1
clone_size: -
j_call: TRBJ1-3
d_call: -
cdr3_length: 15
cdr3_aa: CASRGLVGTGNTIYF
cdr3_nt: TGTGCCAGCAGAGGACTGGTGGGCACTGGAAACACCATATATTTT

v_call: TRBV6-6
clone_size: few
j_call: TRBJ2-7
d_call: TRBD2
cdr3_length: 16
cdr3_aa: CASSQSVGGPSYEQYF
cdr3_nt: TGTGCCAGCAGCCAGTCGGTGGGAGGGCCTTCCTACGAGCAGTACTTC

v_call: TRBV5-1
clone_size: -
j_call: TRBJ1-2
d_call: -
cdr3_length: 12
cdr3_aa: CASRGANYGYTF
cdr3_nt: TGCGCCAGCAGAGGAGCTAACTATGGCTACACCTTC

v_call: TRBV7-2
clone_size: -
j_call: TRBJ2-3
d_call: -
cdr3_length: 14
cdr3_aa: CASSPAPRADTQYF
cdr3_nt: TGTGCCAGCAGCCCCGCACCTCGGGCAGATACGCAGTATTTT

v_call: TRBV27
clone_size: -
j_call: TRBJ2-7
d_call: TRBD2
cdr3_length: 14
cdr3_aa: CASSWTSGSYEQYF
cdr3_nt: TGTGCCAGCAGTTGGACTAGCGGGAGTTACGAGCAGTACTTC

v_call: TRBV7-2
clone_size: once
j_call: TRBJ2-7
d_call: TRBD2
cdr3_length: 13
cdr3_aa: CASSPLANYEQYF
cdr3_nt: TGTGCCAGCAGCCCACTAGCGAACTACGAGCAGTACTTC

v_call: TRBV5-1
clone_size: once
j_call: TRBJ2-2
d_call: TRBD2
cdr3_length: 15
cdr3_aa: CASSLEGLEAGELFF
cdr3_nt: TGCGCCAGCAGCTTGGAGGGACTAGAAGCCGGGGAGCTGTTTTTT

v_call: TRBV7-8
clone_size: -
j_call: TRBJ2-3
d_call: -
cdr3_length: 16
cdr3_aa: CASSLVPSGSTDTQYF
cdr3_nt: TGTGCCAGCAGCTTAGTCCCCAGCGGGAGCACAGATACGCAGTATTTT

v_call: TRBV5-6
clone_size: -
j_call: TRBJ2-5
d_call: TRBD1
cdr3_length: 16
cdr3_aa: CASSRTWTGGKETQYF
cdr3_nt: TGTGCCAGCAGCCGAACGTGGACAGGGGGCAAAGAGACCCAGTACTTC

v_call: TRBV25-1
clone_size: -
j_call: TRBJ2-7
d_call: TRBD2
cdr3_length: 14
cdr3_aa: CASSASGGNYEQYF
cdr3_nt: TGTGCCAGCAGTGCCTCGGGAGGCAACTACGAGCAGTACTTC

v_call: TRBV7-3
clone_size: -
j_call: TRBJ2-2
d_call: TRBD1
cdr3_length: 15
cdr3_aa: CASSQDRGGTGELFF
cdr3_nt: TGTGCCAGCAGCCAGGACAGGGGAGGTACCGGGGAGCTGTTTTTT

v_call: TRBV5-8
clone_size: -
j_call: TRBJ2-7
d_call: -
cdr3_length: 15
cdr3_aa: CASRGGLHAPYEQYF
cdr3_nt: TGTGCCAGCAGGGGTGGACTTCACGCTCCCTACGAGCAGTACTTC

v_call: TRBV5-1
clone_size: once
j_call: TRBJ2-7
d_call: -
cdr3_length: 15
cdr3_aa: CASSLVGGSSYEQYF
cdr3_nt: TGCGCCAGCAGCTTGGTCGGAGGGAGCTCCTACGAGCAGTACTTC

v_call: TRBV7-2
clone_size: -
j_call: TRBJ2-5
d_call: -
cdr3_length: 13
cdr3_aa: CASSLALIETQYF
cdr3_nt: TGTGCCAGCAGCTTAGCGCTTATAGAAACCCAGTACTTC

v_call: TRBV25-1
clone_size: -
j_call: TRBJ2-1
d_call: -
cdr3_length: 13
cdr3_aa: CASSGRRGDEQFF
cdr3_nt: TGTGCCAGCAGTGGACGGAGGGGTGATGAGCAGTTCTTC

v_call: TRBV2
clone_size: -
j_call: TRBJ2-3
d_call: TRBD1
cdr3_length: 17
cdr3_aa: CASSVPDRGRGADTQYF
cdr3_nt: TGTGCCAGCAGTGTACCGGACAGGGGGCGGGGGGCAGATACGCAGTATTTT

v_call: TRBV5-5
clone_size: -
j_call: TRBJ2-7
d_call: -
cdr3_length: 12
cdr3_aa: CASSQGVYEQYF
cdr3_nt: TGTGCCAGCAGCCAGGGTGTATACGAGCAGTACTTC

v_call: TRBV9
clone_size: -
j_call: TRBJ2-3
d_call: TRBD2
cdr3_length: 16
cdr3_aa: CASSGFGGASTDTQYF
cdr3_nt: TGTGCCAGCAGCGGGTTCGGGGGGGCTAGCACAGATACGCAGTATTTT

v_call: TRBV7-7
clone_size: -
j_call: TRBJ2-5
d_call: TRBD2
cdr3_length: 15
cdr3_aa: CASSFSGGAQETQYF
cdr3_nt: TGTGCTAGCAGCTTTTCCGGGGGGGCCCAAGAGACCCAGTACTTC